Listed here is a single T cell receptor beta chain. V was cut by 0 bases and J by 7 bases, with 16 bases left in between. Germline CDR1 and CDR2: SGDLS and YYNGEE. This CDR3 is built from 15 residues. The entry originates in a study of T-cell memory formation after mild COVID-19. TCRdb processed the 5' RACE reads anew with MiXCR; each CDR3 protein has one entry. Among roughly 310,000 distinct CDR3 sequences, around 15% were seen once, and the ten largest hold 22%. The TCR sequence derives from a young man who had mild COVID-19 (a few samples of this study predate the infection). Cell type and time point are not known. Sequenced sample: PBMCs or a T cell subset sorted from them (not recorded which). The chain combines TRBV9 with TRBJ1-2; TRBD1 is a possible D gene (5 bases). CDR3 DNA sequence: TGTGCCAGCAGCGTAGGGATAGGGGAGACTTCTGGCTACACCTTC. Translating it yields CASSVGIGETSGYTF.